The entry that follows covers one TCR beta chain sequence. No antigen is known for it. The source of the sample is a study of vaccination and CD4 T cells after COVID-19. Across the study: Overlapping spike peptides of SARS-CoV-2, HCoV-NL63, HCoV-OC43 and HCoV-229E were used, and cells were stimulated with them.

This CDR3 is 11 amino acids long. Between the trimmed V and J ends, which lost 0 bases and 4 bases, there was a span of 0 bases. Germline V gene lookup returns CDR1 MNHEY and CDR2 SVGEGT. Sequencing of cultured CD4+ T cell DNA used the Oncomine TCR Beta short-read assay. Each CDR3 protein is one row after TCRdb ran MiXCR on the PCR reads. The profile shows about 15,000 distinct CDR3 sequences, about 56% of them singletons. Specified treatment: roughly nine-day PBMC culture with coronavirus spike peptide pools or control peptides (ViraFEST assay). First, ViraFEST expanded antigen-specific T cells with peptide pools, and next it sequenced the TCRs.

Material: CD4+ T cells from blood, cultured in vitro, obtained before SARS-CoV-2 vaccination. This receptor was obtained from a human donor who had recovered from COVID-19. The chain recombines TRBV6-2 or TRBV6-3 with TRBJ1-2, with D uncertain. The CDR3 coding sequence is TGTGCCAGCAGTTACTCCTATGGCTACACCTTC. Translating gives CASSYSYGYTF.